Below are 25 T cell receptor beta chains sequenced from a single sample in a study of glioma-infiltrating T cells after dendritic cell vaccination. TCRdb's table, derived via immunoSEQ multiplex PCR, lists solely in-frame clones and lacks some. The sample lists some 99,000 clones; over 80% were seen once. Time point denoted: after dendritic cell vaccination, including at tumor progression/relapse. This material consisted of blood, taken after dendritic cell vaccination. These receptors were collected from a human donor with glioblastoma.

The CDR3 here is CASSSAGGVDGYTF. In DNA form, the CDR3 reads TGTGCCAGCAGCTCTGCAGGGGGTGTGGATGGCTACACCTTC. The rearrangement links TRBV7-8 to TRBJ1-2; TRBD1 matches 7 bases. The CDR3 is 14 amino acids. J lost 6 bases, V lost 4 bases, and 8 bases had no gene match. The germline CDR1 and CDR2 sequences are SGHVS and FQNEAQ.

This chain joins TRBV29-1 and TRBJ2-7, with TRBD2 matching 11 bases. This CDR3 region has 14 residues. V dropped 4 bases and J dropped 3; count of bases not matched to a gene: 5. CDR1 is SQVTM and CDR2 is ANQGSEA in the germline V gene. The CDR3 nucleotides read TGCAGCGTTGTTACGGGACTAGCGGACTACGAGCAGTACTTC. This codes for CSVVTGLADYEQYF.

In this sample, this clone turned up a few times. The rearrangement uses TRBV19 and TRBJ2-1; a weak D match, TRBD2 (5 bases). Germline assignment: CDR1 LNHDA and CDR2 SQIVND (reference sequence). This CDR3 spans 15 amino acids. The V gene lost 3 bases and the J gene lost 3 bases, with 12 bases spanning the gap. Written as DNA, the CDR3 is TGTGCCAGTAGTATTTCTAGCCGATACTACAATGAGCAGTTCTTC. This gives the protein CASSISSRYYNEQFF. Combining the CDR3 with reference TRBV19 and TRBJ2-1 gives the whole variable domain DGGITQSPKYLFRKEGQNVTLSCEQNLNHDAMYWYRQDPGQGLRLIYYSQIVNDFQKGDIAEGYSVSREKKESFPLTVTSAQKNPTAFYLCASSISSRYYNEQFFGPGTRLTVL.

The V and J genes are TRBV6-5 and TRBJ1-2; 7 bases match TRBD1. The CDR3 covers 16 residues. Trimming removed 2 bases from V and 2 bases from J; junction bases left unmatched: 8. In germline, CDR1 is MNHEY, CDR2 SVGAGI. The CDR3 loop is CASSYGQGDVNYGYTF. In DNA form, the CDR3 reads TGTGCCAGCAGTTACGGGCAGGGGGACGTGAACTATGGCTACACCTTC.

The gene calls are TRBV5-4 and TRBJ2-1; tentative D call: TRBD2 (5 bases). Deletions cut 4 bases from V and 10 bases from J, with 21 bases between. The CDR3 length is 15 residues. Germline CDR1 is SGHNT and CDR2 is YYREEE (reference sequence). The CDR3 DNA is TGTGCCAGCAGCCGAAAAACCTCGACCCCGGGGGAGCAGTTCTTC. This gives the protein CASSRKTSTPGEQFF.

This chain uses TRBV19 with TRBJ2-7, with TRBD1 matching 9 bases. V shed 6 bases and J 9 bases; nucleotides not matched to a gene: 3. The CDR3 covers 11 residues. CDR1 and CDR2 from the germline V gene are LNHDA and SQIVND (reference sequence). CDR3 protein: CASRTGGRQYF. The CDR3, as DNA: TGTGCCAGTAGAACAGGGGGCCGGCAGTACTTC.

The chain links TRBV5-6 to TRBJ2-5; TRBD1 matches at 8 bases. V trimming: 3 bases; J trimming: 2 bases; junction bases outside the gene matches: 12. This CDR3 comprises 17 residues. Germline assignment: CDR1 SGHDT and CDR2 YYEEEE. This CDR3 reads CASSWGTGRMYQETQYF. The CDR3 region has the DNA TGTGCCAGCAGCTGGGGGACAGGAAGGATGTATCAAGAGACCCAGTACTTC.

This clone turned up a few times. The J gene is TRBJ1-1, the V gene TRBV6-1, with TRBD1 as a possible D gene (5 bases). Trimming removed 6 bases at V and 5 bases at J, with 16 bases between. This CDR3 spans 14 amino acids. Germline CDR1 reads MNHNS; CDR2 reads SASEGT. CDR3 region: CASRYTAGWTEAFF. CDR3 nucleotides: TGTGCCAGCAGATACACTGCAGGGTGGACTGAAGCTTTCTTT.

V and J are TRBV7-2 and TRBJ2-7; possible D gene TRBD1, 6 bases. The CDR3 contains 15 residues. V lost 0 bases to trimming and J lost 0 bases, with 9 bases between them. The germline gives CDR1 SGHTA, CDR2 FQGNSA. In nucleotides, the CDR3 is TGTGCCAGCAGCTTAGCAGGGGGTACCTCCTACGAGCAGTACTTC. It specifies CASSLAGGTSYEQYF.

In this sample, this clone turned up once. CDR3 bases: TGCGCCAGCAGCTTAACGTGGGAGGGGAACACTGAAGCTTTCTTT. Translation: CASSLTWEGNTEAFF. This chain connects TRBV5-1 to TRBJ1-1; no clear D. The CDR3 is made up of 15 amino acids. Germline CDR1 is SGHRS and CDR2 is YFSETQ. Between the trimmed V and J ends, which lost 2 bases and 1 base, there was a span of 12 bases.

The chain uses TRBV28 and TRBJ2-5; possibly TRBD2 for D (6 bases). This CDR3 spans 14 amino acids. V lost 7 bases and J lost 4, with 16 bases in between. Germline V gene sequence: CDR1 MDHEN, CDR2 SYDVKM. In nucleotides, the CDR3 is TGTGCCAGCACTCCTCGGGGGTTACGAGAGACCCAGTACTTC. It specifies CASTPRGLRETQYF.

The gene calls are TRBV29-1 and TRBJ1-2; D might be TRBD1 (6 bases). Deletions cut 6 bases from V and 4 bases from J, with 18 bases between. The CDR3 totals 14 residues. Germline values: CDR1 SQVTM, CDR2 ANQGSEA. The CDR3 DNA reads TGCAGCGTGGCGACAGGACAGCCTAGCTATGGCTACACCTTC. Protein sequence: CSVATGQPSYGYTF.

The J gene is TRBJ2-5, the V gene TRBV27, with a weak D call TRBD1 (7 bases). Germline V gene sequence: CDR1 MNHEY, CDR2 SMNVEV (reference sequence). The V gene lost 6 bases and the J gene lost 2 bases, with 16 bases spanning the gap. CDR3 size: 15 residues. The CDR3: CASRLGGGGQETQYF. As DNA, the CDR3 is TGTGCCAGCAGGCTTGGAGGGGGCGGTCAAGAGACCCAGTACTTC.

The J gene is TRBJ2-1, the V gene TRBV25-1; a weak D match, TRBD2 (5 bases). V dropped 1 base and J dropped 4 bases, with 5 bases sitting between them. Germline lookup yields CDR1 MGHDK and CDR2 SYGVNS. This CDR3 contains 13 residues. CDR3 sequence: CASSEWRYNEQFF. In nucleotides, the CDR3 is TGTGCCAGCAGTGAATGGAGGTACAATGAGCAGTTCTTC.

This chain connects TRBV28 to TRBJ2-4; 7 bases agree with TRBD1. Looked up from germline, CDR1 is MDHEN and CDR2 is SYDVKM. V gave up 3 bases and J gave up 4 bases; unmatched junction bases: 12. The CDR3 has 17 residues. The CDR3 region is CASSFLALGQKKNIQYF. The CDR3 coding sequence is TGTGCCAGCAGTTTTTTAGCCTTGGGACAGAAAAAAAACATTCAGTACTTC.

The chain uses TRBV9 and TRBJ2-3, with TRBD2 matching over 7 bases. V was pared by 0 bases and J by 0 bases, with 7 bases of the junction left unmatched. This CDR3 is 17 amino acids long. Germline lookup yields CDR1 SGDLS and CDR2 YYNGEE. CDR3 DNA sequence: TGTGCCAGCAGCGTAGGGGCTCTAGCGGAAAGCACAGATACGCAGTATTTT. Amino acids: CASSVGALAESTDTQYF. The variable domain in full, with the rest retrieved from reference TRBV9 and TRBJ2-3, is DSGVTQTPKHLITATGQRVTLRCSPRSGDLSVYWYQQSLDQGLQFLIQYYNGEERAKGNILERFSAQQFPDLHSELNLSSLELGDSALYFCASSVGALAESTDTQYFGPGTRLTVL.

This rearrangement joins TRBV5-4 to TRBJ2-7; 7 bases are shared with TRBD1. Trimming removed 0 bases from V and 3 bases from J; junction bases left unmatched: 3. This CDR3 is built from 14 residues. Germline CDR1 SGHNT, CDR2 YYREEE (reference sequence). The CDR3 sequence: CASSLDRGNYEQYF. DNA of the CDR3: TGTGCCAGCAGCTTGGACAGGGGAAACTACGAGCAGTACTTC.

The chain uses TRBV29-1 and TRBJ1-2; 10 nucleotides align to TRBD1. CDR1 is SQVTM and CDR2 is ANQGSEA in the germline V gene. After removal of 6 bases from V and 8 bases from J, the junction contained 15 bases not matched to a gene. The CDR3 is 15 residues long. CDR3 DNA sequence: TGCAGCGTCTGGTTCGAGATAGGACAGGGGGGCGGCTACACCTTC. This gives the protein CSVWFEIGQGGGYTF.

This chain's CDR3 is CASSYRESYEQYF. CDR3 nucleotide sequence: TGTGCCAGCAGTTACCGGGAATCCTACGAGCAGTACTTC. The chain carries TRBV6-5 and TRBJ2-7, with D possibly matching TRBD2 (5 bases). Trimming removed 2 bases from V and 1 base from J, with 6 bases in between. The germline CDR1 and CDR2 sequences are MNHEY and SVGAGI. This CDR3 has 13 residues.

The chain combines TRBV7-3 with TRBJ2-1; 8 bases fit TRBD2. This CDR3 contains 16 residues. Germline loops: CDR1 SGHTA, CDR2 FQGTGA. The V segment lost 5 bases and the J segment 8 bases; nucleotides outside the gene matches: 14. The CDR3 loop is CASSPGGGGGVYEQFF. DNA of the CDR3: TGTGCCAGCAGCCCGGGGGGGGGAGGTGGGGTATATGAGCAGTTCTTC. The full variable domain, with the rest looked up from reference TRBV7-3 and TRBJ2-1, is GAGVSQTPSNKVTEKGKYVELRCDPISGHTALYWYRQSLGQGPEFLIYFQGTGAADDSGLPNDRFFAVRPEGSVSTLKIQRTERGDSAVYLCASSPGGGGGVYEQFFGPGTRLTVL.

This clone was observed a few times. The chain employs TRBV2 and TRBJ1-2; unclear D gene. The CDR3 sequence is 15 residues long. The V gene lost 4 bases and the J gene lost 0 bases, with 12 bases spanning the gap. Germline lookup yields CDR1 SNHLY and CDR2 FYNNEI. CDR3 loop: CASSGGPSSNYGYTF. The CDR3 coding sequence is TGTGCCAGCAGTGGCGGGCCTTCCTCTAACTATGGCTACACCTTC.

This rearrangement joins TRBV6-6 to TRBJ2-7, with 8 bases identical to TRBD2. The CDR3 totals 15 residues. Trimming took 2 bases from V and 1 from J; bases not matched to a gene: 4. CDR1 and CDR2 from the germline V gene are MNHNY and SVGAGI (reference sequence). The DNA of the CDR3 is TGTGCCAGCAGTTACGGGCCGGGAGGGTCCTACGAGCAGTACTTC. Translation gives CASSYGPGGSYEQYF.

The CDR3 protein is CASSFRDRGNEPQHF. CDR3 nucleotide sequence: TGTGCCAGCAGCTTCCGGGACAGGGGGAATGAGCCCCAGCATTTT. The rearrangement uses TRBV9 and TRBJ1-5; 11 positions agree with TRBD1. The trim removed 4 bases at V and 8 bases at J, leaving 8 bases unmatched. Germline V gene sequence: CDR1 SGDLS, CDR2 YYNGEE. This CDR3 has 15 amino acids.

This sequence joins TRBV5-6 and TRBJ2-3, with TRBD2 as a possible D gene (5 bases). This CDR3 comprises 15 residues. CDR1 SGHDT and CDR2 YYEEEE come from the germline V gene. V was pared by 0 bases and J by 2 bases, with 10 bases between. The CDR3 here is CASSLETGYTDTQYF. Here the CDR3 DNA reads TGTGCCAGCAGCTTGGAAACGGGGTACACAGATACGCAGTATTTT.

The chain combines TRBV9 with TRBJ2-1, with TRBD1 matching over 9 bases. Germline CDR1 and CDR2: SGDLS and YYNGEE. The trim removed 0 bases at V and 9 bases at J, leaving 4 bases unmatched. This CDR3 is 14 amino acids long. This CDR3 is CASSVGQGVVEQFF. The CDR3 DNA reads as TGTGCCAGCAGCGTAGGACAGGGGGTGGTTGAGCAGTTCTTC.